This TCR beta chain was observed in a study of T cells in Graves' hyperthyroidism and ophthalmopathy (dated by TCRdb to about 2019). About the full investigation: Peripheral blood was sampled at the time of initial diagnosis, prior to any treatment. Thyroid tissue and blood T-cell repertoires from about six Graves' hyperthyroidism patients were also compared in the study. TCR V-J signatures able to tell the groups apart were searched for in a discovery cohort of around 95 patients, of whom more than 40 had Graves' ophthalmopathy and roughly 59 had stable Graves' hyperthyroidism. Prospective prediction of ophthalmopathy was tested in an independent validation cohort consisting of 18 to 20 hyperthyroidism patients and some 16 patients who later progressed to ophthalmopathy. Following sampling, methimazole starting at 30 mg daily was given to hyperthyroidism patients, and high-dose intravenous methylprednisolone was given to ophthalmopathy patients. For training and testing, the 110 or so patients in the discovery cohort were randomly divided in a 7:3 ratio. The paper describes TCR Vbeta CDR3 sequencing of 135 peripheral blood samples, made up of about 41 ophthalmopathy patients, roughly 75 hyperthyroidism patients and some 17 progressor patients.

V and J lose 3 bases and 6 bases, and a span of 18 bases separates them. The germline V gene encodes CDR1 GTSNPN and CDR2 SVGIG (reference sequence). From the cysteine through the phenylalanine, the CDR3 covers 14 amino acids. Just the 42-base CDR3 DNA is kept, in frame starting at base 1. Amplification of TCR beta CDR3 regions was carried out from RNA transcripts. For the first round of RT-PCR on the TCR CDR3, the HTBI primer set was used together with the Qiagen OneStep RT-PCR kit. Libraries were constructed in a second round of multiplex PCR, after which size selection and purification were performed. Libraries were sequenced paired-end with 100 bp reads on an Illumina HiSeq2000. The original methods were these. SOAPnuke was used to process the raw data, with reads discarded if the reads contained adapters or uncalled bases, had a mean Phred below 15, or lacked an exact constant-primer or identifier match. COPE v1.2.5 was used to merge high-quality paired reads, and clonotypes were defined as unique nucleotide sequences. MiTCR v1.1 was used to align the clonotypes against IMGT TRBV, TRBD and TRBJ reference segments. Analysis was restricted to V-J combinations with a frequency above 0.0001, which covered just over 98% of repertoires. The TCS score was defined as the ratio of F50 (clonal expansion) to E x V (chaos), calculated using BLOSUM62-based TCRdist between CDR3 peptides within each V-J. Welch's t-statistics and random forest reduced 500 to 550 V-J features to 10 to 15, which were used in a naive Bayes classifier (R e1071). TCRdb reanalyzed the raw reads on its own, using fastp at Q25 for trimming and MiXCR for clone calling, and kept in-frame beta chains. Each entry merges the rows of one CDR3 protein and shows their most common DNA and genes. It is TCRdb's table, rather than the study itself, that gives the V and J calls and clone size. The sample data list fewer than 650,000 distinct CDR3 sequences, and about 14% of these were observed just once. The top ten clonotypes cover under 7% of the sample.

As regards this clonotype: The antigen it recognizes is unknown. No much larger clone exists at a distance of one base, and base qualities are not known.

The research as a whole found: Blood samples also contained most of the expanded thyroid clonotypes (frequency above 0.001), which suggests that blood repertoires may reflect thyroid immune responses. Sample size was not statistically predetermined, and blinding of investigators to group allocation was not performed. During validation, the model predicted progression to ophthalmopathy a median of approximately 6.5 months ahead of onset, with 60% to 71% sensitivity and 72% to 80% specificity. A 13 V-J signature model separated ophthalmopathy from stable hyperthyroidism, with around 88% sensitivity and 81.08% specificity in cross-validation and 80%/75% in testing.

Hyperthyroidism patients were newly diagnosed, had a disease duration of under 2 months, and were aged 18 to 65 years. Any patient with an uncontrolled infection, another autoimmune disease, pregnancy or lactation was excluded. Diagnoses relied on clinical symptoms, serum thyroxine and TRAb, thyroid ultrasound and orbital computed tomography. Blood from progressor patients was drawn when they were first diagnosed with hyperthyroidism, before any ophthalmopathy symptoms appeared. PBMCs were isolated from 7.5 to 10 ml of fresh peripheral blood by Ficoll-Paque density gradient centrifugation. Progressor patients were defined as those initially diagnosed with Graves' hyperthyroidism in whom ophthalmopathy developed during follow-up. Trizol reagent was used to extract total RNA, and RNA quality was then checked on an Agilent 2100 Bioanalyzer.

Sequences were obtained from blood. Recombination linked TRBV30 to TRBJ2-7; the D gene could be TRBD1 or TRBD2, each one agreeing over 5 bases. The source of this sequence is a woman between 25 and 40 years old with Graves' hyperthyroidism that later progressed to Graves' ophthalmopathy. The DNA reads TGTGCCTGGAGGGCCCCGGGGCTCCTGGGCGAGCAGTACTTC. Its coded protein is CAWRAPGLLGEQYF.